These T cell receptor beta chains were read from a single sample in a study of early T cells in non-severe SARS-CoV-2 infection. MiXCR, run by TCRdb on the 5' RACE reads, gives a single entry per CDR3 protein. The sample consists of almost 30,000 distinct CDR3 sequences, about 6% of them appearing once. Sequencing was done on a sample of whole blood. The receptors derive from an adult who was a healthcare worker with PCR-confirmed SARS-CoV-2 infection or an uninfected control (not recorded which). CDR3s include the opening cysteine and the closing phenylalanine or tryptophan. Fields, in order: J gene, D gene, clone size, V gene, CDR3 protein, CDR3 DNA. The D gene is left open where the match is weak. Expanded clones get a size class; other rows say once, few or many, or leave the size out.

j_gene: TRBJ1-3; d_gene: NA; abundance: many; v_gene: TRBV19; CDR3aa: CASSIQGTGFTIYF; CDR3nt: TGTGCCAGTAGTATCCAGGGAACAGGCTTCACCATATATTTT
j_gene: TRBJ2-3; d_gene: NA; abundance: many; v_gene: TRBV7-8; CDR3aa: CASSLGGASNTQYF; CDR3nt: TGTGCCAGCAGCTTAGGGGGGGCCTCGAATACGCAGTATTTT
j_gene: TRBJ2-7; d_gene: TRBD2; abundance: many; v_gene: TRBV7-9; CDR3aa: CASRVTSGGTSRGYEQYF; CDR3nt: TGTGCCAGCAGAGTTACTAGCGGGGGGACCTCAAGGGGATACGAGCAGTACTTC
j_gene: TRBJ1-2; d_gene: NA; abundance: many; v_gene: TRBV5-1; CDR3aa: CASSLGQSGGYTF; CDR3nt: TGCGCCAGCAGCTTGGGTCAGAGCGGAGGCTACACCTTC
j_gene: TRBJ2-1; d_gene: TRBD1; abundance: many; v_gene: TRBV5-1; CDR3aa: CASRISRGQGSNEQFF; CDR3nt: TGCGCCAGCAGAATAAGCCGGGGACAGGGATCCAATGAGCAGTTCTTC
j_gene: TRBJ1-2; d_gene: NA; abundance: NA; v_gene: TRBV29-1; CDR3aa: CSVDLSGANYGYTF; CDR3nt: TGCAGCGTTGACTTATCGGGGGCTAACTATGGCTACACCTTC
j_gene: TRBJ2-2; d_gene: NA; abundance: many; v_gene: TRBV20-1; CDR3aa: CSVLRGDTGELFF; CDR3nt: TGCAGTGTACTCAGGGGTGACACCGGGGAGCTGTTTTTT
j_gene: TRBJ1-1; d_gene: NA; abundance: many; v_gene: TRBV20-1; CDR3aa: CSASGPPRGNTEAFF; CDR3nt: TGCAGTGCTAGTGGGCCACCGAGAGGGAACACTGAAGCTTTCTTT
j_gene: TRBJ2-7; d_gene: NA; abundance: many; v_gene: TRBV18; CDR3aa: CASSPRRDYEQYF; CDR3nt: TGTGCCAGCTCACCCCGAAGGGACTACGAGCAGTACTTC
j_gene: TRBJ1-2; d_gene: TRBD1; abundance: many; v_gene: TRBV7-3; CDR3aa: CASSPGQGTGIYGYTF; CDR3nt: TGTGCCAGCAGCCCCGGACAGGGGACAGGAATCTATGGCTACACCTTC
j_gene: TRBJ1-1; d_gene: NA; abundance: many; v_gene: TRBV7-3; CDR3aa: CASSLVEGTEAFF; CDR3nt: TGTGCCAGCAGCTTGGTCGAGGGCACTGAAGCTTTCTTT
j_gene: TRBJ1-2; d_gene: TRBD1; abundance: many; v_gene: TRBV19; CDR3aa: CASFHGQGRGTNYGYTF; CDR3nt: TGTGCCAGTTTCCATGGACAGGGGCGTGGGACTAACTATGGCTACACCTTC
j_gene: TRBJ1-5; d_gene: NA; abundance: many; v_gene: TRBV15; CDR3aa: CATSREYNSNQPQHF; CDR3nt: TGTGCCACCAGCAGAGAATATAACTCCAATCAGCCCCAGCATTTT
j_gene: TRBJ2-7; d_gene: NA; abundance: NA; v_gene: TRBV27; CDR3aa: CASSPSDRTYEQYF; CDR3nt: TGTGCCAGCAGTCCATCGGACAGAACCTACGAGCAGTACTTC
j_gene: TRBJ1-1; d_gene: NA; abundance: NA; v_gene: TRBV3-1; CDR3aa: CASSQESKTEAFF; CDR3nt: TGTGCCAGCAGCCAAGAGAGCAAAACTGAAGCTTTCTTT
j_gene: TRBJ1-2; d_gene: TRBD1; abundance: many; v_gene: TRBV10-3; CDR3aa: CASAGTGTYGYTF; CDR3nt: TGTGCCAGCGCCGGGACAGGGACCTATGGCTACACCTTC
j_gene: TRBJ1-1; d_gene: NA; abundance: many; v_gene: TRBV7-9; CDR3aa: CASSSTHENTEAFF; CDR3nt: TGTGCCAGCAGCTCTACACACGAGAACACTGAAGCTTTCTTT
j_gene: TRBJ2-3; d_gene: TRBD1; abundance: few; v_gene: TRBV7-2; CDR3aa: CASSPGQFTQYF; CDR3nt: TGTGCCAGCAGCCCGGGACAGTTTACGCAGTATTTT
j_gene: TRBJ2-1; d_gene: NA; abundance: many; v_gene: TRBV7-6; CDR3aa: CASSPRDNEQFF; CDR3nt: TGTGCCAGCAGCCCAAGGGACAATGAGCAGTTCTTC
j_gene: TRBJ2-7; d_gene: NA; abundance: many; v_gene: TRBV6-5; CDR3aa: CASSGEGAFEEQYF; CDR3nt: TGTGCCAGCAGTGGGGAAGGAGCTTTTGAGGAGCAGTACTTC
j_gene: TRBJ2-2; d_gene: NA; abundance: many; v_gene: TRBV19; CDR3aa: CASSLGGRTGELFF; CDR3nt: TGTGCCAGTAGTTTGGGCGGCCGGACCGGGGAGCTGTTTTTT
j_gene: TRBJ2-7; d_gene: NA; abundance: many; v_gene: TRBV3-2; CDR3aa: CASSQEGPGGSLGEQYF; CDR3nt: TGTGCCAGCAGCCAAGAAGGTCCCGGGGGGTCGTTGGGCGAGCAGTACTTC
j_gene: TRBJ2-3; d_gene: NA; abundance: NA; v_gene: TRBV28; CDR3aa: CASSLQLPSDTQYF; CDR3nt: TGTGCCAGCAGTTTGCAACTACCCTCAGATACGCAGTATTTT
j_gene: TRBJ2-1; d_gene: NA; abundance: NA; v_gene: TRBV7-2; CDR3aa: CASSLNRRGREQFF; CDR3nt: TGTGCCAGCAGCTTAAATCGCAGGGGTCGTGAGCAGTTCTTC
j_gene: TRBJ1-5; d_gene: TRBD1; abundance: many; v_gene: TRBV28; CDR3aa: CASRLTGASNQPQHF; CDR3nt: TGTGCCAGCAGGCTAACAGGGGCGAGCAATCAGCCCCAGCATTTT
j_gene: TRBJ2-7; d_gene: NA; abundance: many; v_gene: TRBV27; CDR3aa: CASSLGYGGIREQYF; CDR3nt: TGTGCCAGCAGTTTAGGGTACGGGGGTATTCGCGAGCAGTACTTC
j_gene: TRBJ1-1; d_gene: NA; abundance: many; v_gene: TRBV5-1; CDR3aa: CASSLKLDTEAFF; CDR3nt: TGCGCCAGCAGCTTGAAGCTCGACACTGAAGCTTTCTTT
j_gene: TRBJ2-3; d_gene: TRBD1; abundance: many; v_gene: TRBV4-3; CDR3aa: CASSRHPQGGMRGSISDTQYF; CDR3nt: TGCGCCAGCAGCCGCCATCCACAGGGGGGCATGAGGGGATCCATTTCAGATACGCAGTATTTT
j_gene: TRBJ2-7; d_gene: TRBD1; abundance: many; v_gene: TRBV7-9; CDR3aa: CASSSPAGQGARINEQYF; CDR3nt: TGTGCCAGCAGCTCCCCAGCGGGACAGGGGGCCCGGATCAACGAGCAGTACTTC
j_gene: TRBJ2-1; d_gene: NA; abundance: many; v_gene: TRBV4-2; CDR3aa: CASSPDVSRAGKDEQFF; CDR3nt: TGTGCCAGCAGCCCGGACGTGAGTCGGGCCGGTAAGGATGAGCAGTTCTTC
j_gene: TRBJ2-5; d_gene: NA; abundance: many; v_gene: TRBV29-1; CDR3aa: CSVQQGLRTGQRQETQYF; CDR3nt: TGCAGCGTTCAACAAGGTTTGCGGACCGGACAGAGACAAGAGACCCAGTACTTC
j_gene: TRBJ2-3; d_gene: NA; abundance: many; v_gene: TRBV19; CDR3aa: CASSLLGASTDTQYF; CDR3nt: TGTGCCAGTAGTCTTCTCGGGGCGAGCACAGATACGCAGTATTTT
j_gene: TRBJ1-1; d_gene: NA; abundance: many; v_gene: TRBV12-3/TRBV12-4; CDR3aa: CASRDFRNTEAFF; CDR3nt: TGTGCCAGCAGGGATTTCAGGAACACTGAAGCTTTCTTT
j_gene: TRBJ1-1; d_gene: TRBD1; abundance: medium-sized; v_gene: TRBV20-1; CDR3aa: CSPKEGGQASSEAFF; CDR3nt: TGCAGTCCTAAAGAGGGAGGACAGGCTTCCTCTGAAGCTTTCTTT
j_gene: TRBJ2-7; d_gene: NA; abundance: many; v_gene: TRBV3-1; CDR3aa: CASSQEGGLTYEQYF; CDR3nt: TGTGCCAGCAGCCAAGAAGGCGGGCTCACCTACGAGCAGTACTTC
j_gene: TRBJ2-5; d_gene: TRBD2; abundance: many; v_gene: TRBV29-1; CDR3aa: CSTLAGEETQYF; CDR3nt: TGCAGCACTCTAGCGGGTGAAGAGACCCAGTACTTC
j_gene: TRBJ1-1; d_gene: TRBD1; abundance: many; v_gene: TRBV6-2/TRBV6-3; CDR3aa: CASSSDRGYTEAFF; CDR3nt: TGTGCCAGCAGTTCCGACAGGGGGTACACTGAAGCTTTCTTT
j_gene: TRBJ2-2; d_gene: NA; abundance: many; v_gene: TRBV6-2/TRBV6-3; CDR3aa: CASSVFTGELFF; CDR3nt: TGTGCCAGCAGTGTTTTCACCGGGGAGCTGTTTTTT
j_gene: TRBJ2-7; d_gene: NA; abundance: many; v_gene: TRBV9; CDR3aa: CASSTSGPTYEQYF; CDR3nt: TGTGCCAGCAGCACCTCCGGGCCTACCTACGAGCAGTACTTC
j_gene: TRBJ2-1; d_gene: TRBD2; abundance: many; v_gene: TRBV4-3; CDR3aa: CASSQGLAGANEQFF; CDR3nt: TGCGCCAGCAGCCAAGGACTAGCGGGGGCCAATGAGCAGTTCTTC
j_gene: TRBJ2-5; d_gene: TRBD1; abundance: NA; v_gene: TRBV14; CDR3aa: CASSHTPGTGRQETQYF; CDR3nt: TGTGCCAGCAGCCACACCCCCGGGACAGGGCGCCAAGAGACCCAGTACTTC
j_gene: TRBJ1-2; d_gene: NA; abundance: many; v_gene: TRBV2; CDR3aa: CASSEARIYGYTF; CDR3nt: TGTGCCAGCAGTGAAGCCCGAATCTATGGCTACACCTTC
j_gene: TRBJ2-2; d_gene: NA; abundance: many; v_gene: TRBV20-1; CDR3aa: CSARRGRANTGELFF; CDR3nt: TGCAGTGCTAGAAGGGGCAGGGCGAACACCGGGGAGCTGTTTTTT
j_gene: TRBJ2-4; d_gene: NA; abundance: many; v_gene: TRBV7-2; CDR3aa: CASSSTFGLAKNIQYF; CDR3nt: TGTGCCAGCAGCTCGACCTTTGGACTAGCCAAAAACATTCAGTACTTC
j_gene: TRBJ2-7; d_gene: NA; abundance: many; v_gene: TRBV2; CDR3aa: CAVLPRTPYEQYF; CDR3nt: TGTGCCGTCCTACCCCGGACACCCTACGAGCAGTACTTC
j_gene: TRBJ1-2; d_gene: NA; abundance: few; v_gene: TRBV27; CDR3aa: CASSATRLGLDGYTF; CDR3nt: TGTGCCAGCAGTGCCACCCGCCTGGGGTTGGATGGCTACACCTTC
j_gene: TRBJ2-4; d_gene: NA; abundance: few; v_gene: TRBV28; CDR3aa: CASSLRGNIQYF; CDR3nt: TGTGCCAGCAGTTTACGCGGAAACATTCAGTACTTC
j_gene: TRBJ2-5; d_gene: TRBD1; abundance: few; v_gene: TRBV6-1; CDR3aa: CASRATPGQQETQYF; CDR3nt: TGTGCCAGCAGAGCTACCCCGGGACAGCAAGAGACCCAGTACTTC
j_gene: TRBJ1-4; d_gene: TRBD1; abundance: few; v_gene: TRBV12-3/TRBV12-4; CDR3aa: CAGRSTGNEKLFF; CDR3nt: TGTGCCGGACGATCGACAGGGAATGAAAAACTGTTTTTT
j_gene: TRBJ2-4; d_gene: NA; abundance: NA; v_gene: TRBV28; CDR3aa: CASSPLGVAKNIQYF; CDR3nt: TGTGCCAGCAGCCCCCTTGGGGTAGCCAAAAACATTCAGTACTTC
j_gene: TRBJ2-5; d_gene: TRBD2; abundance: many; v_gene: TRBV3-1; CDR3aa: CASSQDLIAGEQETQYF; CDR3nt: TGTGCCAGCAGCCAAGATCTTATCGCGGGGGAGCAAGAGACCCAGTACTTC
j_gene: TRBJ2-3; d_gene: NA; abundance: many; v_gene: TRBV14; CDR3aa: CASSPSWDTQYF; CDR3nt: TGTGCCAGCAGCCCCAGCTGGGATACGCAGTATTTT
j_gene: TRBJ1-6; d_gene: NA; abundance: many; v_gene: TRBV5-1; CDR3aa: CASSSGLNTWDSPLHF; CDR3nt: TGCGCCAGCAGTAGCGGACTAAACACCTGGGATTCACCCCTCCACTTT
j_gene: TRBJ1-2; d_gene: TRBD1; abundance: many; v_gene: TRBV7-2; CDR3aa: CASRRDRRYYGYTF; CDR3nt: TGTGCCAGCAGGAGGGACAGGAGGTACTATGGCTACACCTTC
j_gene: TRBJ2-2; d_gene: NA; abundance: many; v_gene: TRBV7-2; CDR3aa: CASSPIGSGELFF; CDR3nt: TGTGCCAGCAGCCCCATCGGAAGCGGGGAGCTGTTTTTT
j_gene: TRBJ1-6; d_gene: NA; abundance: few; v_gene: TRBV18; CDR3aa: CASSPEGMNSPLHF; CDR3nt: TGTGCCAGCTCACCTGAGGGAATGAATTCACCCCTCCACTTT